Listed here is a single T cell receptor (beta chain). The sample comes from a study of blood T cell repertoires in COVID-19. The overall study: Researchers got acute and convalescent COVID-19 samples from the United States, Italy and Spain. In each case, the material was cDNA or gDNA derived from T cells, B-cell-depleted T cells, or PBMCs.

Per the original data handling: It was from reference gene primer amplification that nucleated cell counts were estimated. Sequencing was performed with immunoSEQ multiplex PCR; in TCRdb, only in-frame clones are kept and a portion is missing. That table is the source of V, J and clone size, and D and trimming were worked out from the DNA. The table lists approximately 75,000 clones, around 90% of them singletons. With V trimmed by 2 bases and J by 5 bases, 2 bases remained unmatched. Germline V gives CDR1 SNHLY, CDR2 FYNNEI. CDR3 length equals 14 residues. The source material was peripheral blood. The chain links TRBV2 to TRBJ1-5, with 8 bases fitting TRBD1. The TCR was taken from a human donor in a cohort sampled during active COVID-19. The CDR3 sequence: CASSERQGHQPQHF. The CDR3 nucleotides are TGTGCCAGCAGTGAAAGACAGGGGCATCAGCCCCAGCATTTT. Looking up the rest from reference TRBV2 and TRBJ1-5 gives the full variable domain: EPEVTQTPSHQVTQMGQEVILRCVPISNHLYFYWYRQILGQKVEFLVSFYNNEISEKSEIFDDQFSVERPDGSNFTLKIRSTKLEDSAMYFCASSERQGHQPQHFGDGTRLSIL.